Below are 32 T cell receptor beta chains sequenced from a single sample in a study of cytomegalovirus exposure and HLA in healthy donors. PCR was performed using 60 Vbeta and 13 Jbeta primers. Some clones are missing from TCRdb's copy, which holds only in-frame ones; the method was immunoSEQ multiplex PCR. This sample has some 150,000 clones, with roughly 85% found just once. Sequencing was carried out using PBMCs. These TCRs come from a male donor in good health and CMV-seronegative.

The rearrangement uses TRBV11-3 and TRBJ2-7; TRBD2 aligns across 8 bases. V lost 1 base and J lost 3; bases outside the gene matches: 2. The CDR3 totals 14 residues. Looked up from germline, CDR1 is SGHNT and CDR2 is YENEEA. CDR3 nucleotides: TGTGCCAGCAGCTTAGGTCGGGGGGGCTACGAGCAGTACTTC. This gives the protein CASSLGRGGYEQYF.

This chain connects TRBV14 to TRBJ2-1, with TRBD2 as a possible D gene (6 bases). The CDR3 sequence is 15 residues long. From germline, CDR1 is SGHDN and CDR2 FVKESK. V gave up 1 base and J gave up 7 bases, with 14 bases separating them. CDR3 loop: CASSQVEGRGNEQFF. CDR3 sequence (DNA): TGTGCCAGCAGCCAAGTGGAGGGGCGCGGGAATGAGCAGTTCTTC.

A single count supports this clone. The chain joins TRBV11-3 to TRBJ1-3; tentative D call: TRBD1 (5 bases). Germline loops: CDR1 SGHNT, CDR2 YENEEA. The CDR3 length is 16 residues. V was pared by 4 bases and J by 1 base, with 14 bases between. CDR3 loop: CASSSKSGWSGNTIYF. The CDR3 DNA sequence: TGTGCCAGCAGCTCAAAATCAGGGTGGTCTGGAAACACCATATATTTT.

Here the CDR3 reads CASSRISSGYGYTF. In DNA form, the CDR3 reads TGTGCCAGCAGTCGAATCTCCTCAGGGTATGGCTACACCTTC. The rearrangement links TRBV27 to TRBJ1-2; perhaps TRBD1 as D (5 bases). The germline V gene has CDR1 MNHEY and CDR2 SMNVEV (reference sequence). The CDR3 runs to 14 residues. Trimming stripped 5 bases from V and 5 bases from J, with 15 bases between.

The chain links TRBV7-9 to TRBJ1-2; D is unresolved. Trimming left V 8 bases short and J 5 bases short, with 15 bases between. The CDR3 has 13 amino acids. From germline, CDR1 is SEHNR and CDR2 FQNEAQ (reference sequence). Here the CDR3 reads CASSRTEAYGYTF. The DNA for the CDR3 is TGTGCCAGCTCGAGGACGGAGGCTTATGGCTACACCTTC. Based on the CDR3 plus reference TRBV7-9 and TRBJ1-2, the full variable domain is DTGVSQNPRHKITKRGQNVTFRCDPISEHNRLYWYRQTLGQGPEFLTYFQNEAQLEKSRLLSDRFSAERPKGSFSTLEIQRTEQGDSAMYLCASSRTEAYGYTFGSGTRLTVV.

The V gene is TRBV4-1, the J gene TRBJ2-3; 10 nucleotides align to TRBD1. In germline, CDR1 is MGHRA, CDR2 YSYEKL. This CDR3 spans 18 amino acids. Losses at the gene ends were 4 bases for V and 1 base for J; bases not matched to a gene: 11. The CDR3 protein is CASSLRTGGDYGTDTQYF. In DNA form, the CDR3 reads TGCGCCAGCAGCCTCCGGACAGGGGGGGACTACGGCACAGATACGCAGTATTTT.

The chain carries TRBV7-9 and TRBJ1-5; no definite D call. Germline CDR1 SEHNR, CDR2 FQNEAQ (reference sequence). Trimming cost V 5 bases and J 2 bases, with 10 bases left between them. The CDR3 is made up of 14 amino acids. The CDR3 DNA is TGTGCCAGCAGCGACCGAGGAGGCAATCAGCCCCAGCATTTT. Translated, it gives CASSDRGGNQPQHF.

A few counts support this clone. The chain links TRBV27 to TRBJ1-2; D is uncertain. The V gene's germline CDR1 is MNHEY and CDR2 SMNVEV (reference sequence). This CDR3 comprises 14 residues. V shed 5 bases and J shed 4 bases, with 14 bases lying between them. The CDR3 sequence: CASSKSGIIYGYTF. The CDR3 nucleotides are TGTGCCAGCAGTAAGTCCGGGATCATCTATGGCTACACCTTC.

This clone was observed once. The chain recombines TRBV27 with TRBJ1-6; D unclear. V was shortened by 5 bases and J by 0 bases, with 11 bases between the two germline ends. The germline CDR1 and CDR2 sequences are MNHEY and SMNVEV (reference sequence). The CDR3 covers 16 residues. The chain's CDR3 is CASSPLGSSYNSPLHF. CDR3 bases: TGTGCCAGCAGTCCTCTGGGGAGCTCCTATAATTCACCCCTCCACTTT.

This chain connects TRBV19 to TRBJ1-5; TRBD1 matches 8 bases. V gave up 9 bases and J gave up 7 bases; unmatched junction bases: 8. The germline V gene encodes CDR1 LNHDA and CDR2 SQIVND (reference sequence). CDR3 length: 13 amino acids. CDR3 DNA: TGTGCCAGCGGACAGGGCCTCCAACAGCCCCAGCATTTT. Its translation: CASGQGLQQPQHF.

The gene calls are TRBV5-1 and TRBJ1-5, with D perhaps matching TRBD1 (5 bases). CDR3 length: 14 residues. Deletions cut 4 bases from V and 4 bases from J, with 12 bases between. In germline, CDR1 is SGHRS, CDR2 YFSETQ. CDR3 bases: TGCGCCAGCAGCGGCGGGACGGAGAATCAGCCCCAGCATTTT. Residues: CASSGGTENQPQHF.

Here the CDR3 reads CASSMRGGGTEAFF. The CDR3 nucleotides read TGTGCCAGTAGTATGAGGGGCGGGGGGACTGAAGCTTTCTTT. This chain connects TRBV19 to TRBJ1-1; D is possibly TRBD1 (5 bases). V was cut by 3 bases and J by 5 bases, with 13 bases left in between. CDR1 is LNHDA, CDR2 SQIVND, per germline (reference sequence). The CDR3 sequence is 14 residues long.

The V and J genes are TRBV6-5 and TRBJ1-3; maybe TRBD1 (5 bases). Per the germline V gene, CDR1 is MNHEY and CDR2 is SVGAGI. V was cut by 0 bases and J by 2 bases, with 11 bases left in between. The CDR3 covers 16 residues. CDR3 in DNA: TGTGCCAGCAGTTACTCGAGACAGTTACCTGGAAACACCATATATTTT. This gives the protein CASSYSRQLPGNTIYF.

The chain combines TRBV5-6 with TRBJ2-7; 11 positions agree with TRBD2. Germline assignment: CDR1 SGHDT and CDR2 YYEEEE. Trimming cost V 0 bases and J 9 bases; bases outside gene matches: 8. The CDR3 is 15 residues long. The CDR3 DNA reads TGTGCCAGCAGCTTGGGGGGACTAGCGGACCGGGGGCAGTACTTC. Encoded protein: CASSLGGLADRGQYF.

The rearrangement joins TRBV7-8 to TRBJ1-2, with 9 bases identical to TRBD1. The V gene end was trimmed by 4 bases and the J gene end by 0 bases; junction bases not matched to a gene: 6. Germline V lookup: CDR1 SGHVS, CDR2 FQNEAQ. The CDR3 runs 16 residues. The CDR3 DNA sequence: TGTGCCAGCAGCTCCGGGAGACAGGGGGCTAACTATGGCTACACCTTC. Protein product: CASSSGRQGANYGYTF.

This clone was seen once. This CDR3 reads CASSQDLLEDEKLFF. The DNA of the CDR3 is TGTGCCAGCAGCCAAGATCTTCTGGAGGATGAAAAACTGTTTTTT. This sequence joins TRBV4-2 and TRBJ1-4; D is ambiguous. Germline lookup yields CDR1 LGHNA and CDR2 YNFKEQ. The CDR3 runs to 15 residues. The germline V and J ends were trimmed by 0 bases and 6 bases, with 11 bases remaining between them.

This clone was observed once. The V call is TRBV11-2, the J call TRBJ2-5, with TRBD2 matching over 10 bases. The J segment lost 4 bases and the V segment lost 2 bases, leaving 4 bases of the junction unmatched. The CDR3 contains 15 residues. Germline-derived CDR1 and CDR2 are SGHAT and FQNNGV. In DNA form, the CDR3 reads TGTGCCAGCAGCTTAAGCGGGAGGGCCGGAGAGACCCAGTACTTC. Translated, it gives CASSLSGRAGETQYF.

This clone was picked up one time. The gene calls are TRBV15 and TRBJ2-3, with D maybe TRBD2 (6 bases). The V end was cut by 0 bases, the J end by 3 bases, with 16 bases between. Germline CDR1 is LNHNV and CDR2 is YYDKDF (reference sequence). The CDR3 loop spans 17 amino acids. The CDR3 DNA reads as TGTGCCACCAGCAGAGATCGACGGGGGACCGTAACAGATACGCAGTATTTT. Translated, it gives CATSRDRRGTVTDTQYF.

The chain is built from TRBV5-1 and TRBJ1-1, with a possible D match to TRBD1 (5 bases). CDR3 length: 13 amino acids. Germline V gene lookup returns CDR1 SGHRS and CDR2 YFSETQ. V lost 0 bases to trimming and J lost 5 bases, with 8 bases between them. The CDR3 reads CASSLEKGTEAFF. The CDR3 DNA reads TGCGCCAGCAGCTTGGAAAAGGGGACTGAAGCTTTCTTT. Variable domain in full (rest from reference TRBV5-1 and TRBJ1-1): KAGVTQTPRYLIKTRGQQVTLSCSPISGHRSVSWYQQTPGQGLQFLFEYFSETQRNKGNFPGRFSGRQFSNSRSEMNVSTLELGDSALYLCASSLEKGTEAFFGQGTRLTVV.

V gene TRBV19 combines with J gene TRBJ2-3; D remains ambiguous. Germline V gives CDR1 LNHDA, CDR2 SQIVND (reference sequence). The CDR3 extends over 13 amino acids. The V end lost 2 bases, the J end lost 2 bases, and 5 bases lay between the germline ends. CDR3 residues: CASSISDTDTQYF. The CDR3 coding sequence is TGTGCCAGTAGTATAAGCGACACAGATACGCAGTATTTT.

This clone was seen only a few times. This chain links TRBV4-1 with TRBJ2-1, with 8 bases aligning to TRBD1. Germline V gene data show CDR1 as MGHRA and CDR2 as YSYEKL. The junction had 9 bases not matched to a gene; V was cut back by 4 bases and J by 4 bases. This CDR3 comprises 16 residues. DNA of the CDR3: TGCGCCAGCAGCCGCTCCGGGACAGGAGTATACAATGAGCAGTTCTTC. It is translated as CASSRSGTGVYNEQFF.

V gene TRBV12-5 combines with J gene TRBJ2-1; tentative D call: TRBD2 (7 bases). The CDR3 totals 19 residues. V lost 0 bases to trimming and J lost 1 base, with 19 bases between them. Germline lookup yields CDR1 LGHNT and CDR2 FRNRAP. The DNA of the CDR3 is TGTGCTAGTGGTTTGGTCCAAAGGGGGGGACTTATGTCCTACAATGAGCAGTTCTTC. This codes for CASGLVQRGGLMSYNEQFF.

The chain is built from TRBV2 and TRBJ2-7, with D tentatively TRBD2 (5 bases). CDR1 SNHLY and CDR2 FYNNEI come from the germline V gene. The CDR3 contains 13 residues. The V gene lost 6 bases and the J gene lost 7 bases, with 16 bases spanning the gap. As DNA, the CDR3 is TGTGCCAGCAGCCTCCCCGGGGTAGGGGAGCAGTACTTC. This codes for CASSLPGVGEQYF.

The chain uses TRBV7-9 and TRBJ2-7; D might be TRBD1 (5 bases). CDR3 size: 15 residues. V lost 3 bases, J lost 0 bases, and 12 bases lay in between. Per the germline V gene, CDR1 is SEHNR and CDR2 is FQNEAQ (reference sequence). CDR3 bases: TGTGCCAGCAGCTTTAAGGGGCTCCCCTCCTACGAGCAGTACTTC. Translating it yields CASSFKGLPSYEQYF.

V usage is TRBV7-8 and J usage is TRBJ1-1; unclear D gene. The germline V and J ends were trimmed by 5 bases and 0 bases, with 16 bases remaining between them. CDR1 and CDR2 from the germline V gene are SGHVS and FQNEAQ. CDR3 length: 16 residues. The CDR3 sequence is CASSLGRGNLNTEAFF. The CDR3 DNA reads TGTGCCAGCAGCCTAGGACGGGGAAATCTGAACACTGAAGCTTTCTTT.

The chain carries TRBV2 and TRBJ2-3, with TRBD2 matching over 13 bases. Germline CDR1 SNHLY, CDR2 FYNNEI. V lost 7 bases, J lost 1 base, and 2 bases stayed unmatched. The CDR3 totals 15 residues. Written as DNA, the CDR3 is TGTGCCAGCAAGGGGACTAGCGGGGGCACAGATACGCAGTATTTT. This sequence encodes CASKGTSGGTDTQYF.

The chain joins TRBV7-2 to TRBJ2-4, with D possibly matching TRBD1 (5 bases). The germline CDR1 and CDR2 sequences are SGHTA and FQGNSA. This CDR3 has 13 amino acids. The V gene lost 7 bases and the J gene lost 3 bases, with 10 bases spanning the gap. The CDR3 sequence is CASTGQIKNIQYF. For the CDR3, the DNA is TGTGCCAGCACCGGACAAATCAAAAACATTCAGTACTTC.

The chain has TRBV11-3 and TRBJ2-1, with D possibly being TRBD2 (5 bases). The CDR3 has 16 amino acids. Germline CDR1 SGHNT, CDR2 YENEEA. The germline V and J ends were trimmed by 2 bases and 2 bases, with 13 bases remaining between them. The CDR3 loop reads CASSLSRGRAYNEQFF. The CDR3 nucleotides read TGTGCCAGCAGCTTATCCCGGGGTAGGGCCTACAATGAGCAGTTCTTC. The variable domain in full, with the rest retrieved from reference TRBV11-3 and TRBJ2-1, is EAGVVQSPRYKIIEKKQPVAFWCNPISGHNTLYWYLQNLGQGPELLIRYENEEAVDDSQLPKDRFSAERLKGVDSTLKIQPAELGDSAVYLCASSLSRGRAYNEQFFGPGTRLTVL.

This clone appeared a single time. J is TRBJ1-1 and V is TRBV5-1; 10 nucleotides line up with TRBD1. J gave up 0 bases and V 3 bases, and 2 bases lay outside the gene matches. Germline assignment: CDR1 SGHRS and CDR2 YFSETQ. CDR3 length: 15 residues. The CDR3 bases are TGCGCCAGCAGCTCGGGACAGGGGTTGAACACTGAAGCTTTCTTT. It encodes CASSSGQGLNTEAFF. Supplemented by reference TRBV5-1 and TRBJ1-1, the full variable domain reads KAGVTQTPRYLIKTRGQQVTLSCSPISGHRSVSWYQQTPGQGLQFLFEYFSETQRNKGNFPGRFSGRQFSNSRSEMNVSTLELGDSALYLCASSSGQGLNTEAFFGQGTRLTVV.

The V and J genes are TRBV18 and TRBJ2-3; 7 bases are shared with TRBD1. The CDR3 loop spans 16 amino acids. Trimming removed 2 bases from V and 3 bases from J; junction bases left unmatched: 8. Germline V gene sequence: CDR1 KGHSH, CDR2 LQKENI. The CDR3 here is CASSPVIGRGTDTQYF. CDR3 nucleotides: TGTGCCAGCTCACCAGTCATTGGCAGGGGGACAGATACGCAGTATTTT. The variable domain in full, with the rest retrieved from reference TRBV18 and TRBJ2-3, is NAGVMQNPRHLVRRRGQEARLRCSPMKGHSHVYWYRQLPEEGLKFMVYLQKENIIDESGMPKERFSAEFPKEGPSILRIQQVVRGDSAAYFCASSPVIGRGTDTQYFGPGTRLTVL.

The chain joins TRBV11-2 to TRBJ2-7, with 15 bases matching TRBD2. V gave up 4 bases and J gave up 4 bases; unmatched junction bases: 14. The germline CDR1 and CDR2 sequences are SGHAT and FQNNGV. The CDR3 has 19 residues. CDR3 region: CASSSLQGLAGGRSYEQYF. CDR3 nucleotide sequence: TGTGCCAGCAGCTCTCTCCAGGGACTAGCGGGGGGACGCAGTTACGAGCAGTACTTC.

The chain combines TRBV5-1 with TRBJ2-7; 8 nucleotides line up with TRBD1. The V gene's germline CDR1 is SGHRS and CDR2 YFSETQ. V dropped 4 bases and J dropped 3; count of bases not matched to a gene: 9. The CDR3 covers 15 residues. The CDR3, as DNA: TGCGCCAGCAGCACCGGACAGGGATTACGCTACGAGCAGTACTTC. Amino acids: CASSTGQGLRYEQYF.